The 21 T cell receptor beta chains presented below share a single source sample, sequenced in a study of CD8+ T cells in alopecia areata. cDNA prepared by RNA extraction and subsequent reverse transcription served as the template for sequencing. Generated by immunoSEQ multiplex PCR, the TCRdb table keeps only in-frame clones and is missing some. Here the sample spans just under 65,000 clones, approximately 44% being singletons. Treatment here: oral pan-JAK inhibitor, 5-10 mg twice daily. The sequences come from CD8+ T cells sorted from blood, collected at roughly week 36, from a patient treated with tofacitinib. The receptors shown here come from a human donor with alopecia areata.

This clone was counted between two and nine times. The V call is TRBV29-1, the J call TRBJ2-1; TRBD2 matches 9 bases. The CDR3 has 16 amino acids. Looked up from germline, CDR1 is SQVTM and CDR2 is ANQGSEA. After removal of 3 bases from V and 5 bases from J, the junction contained 11 bases not matched to a gene. CDR3 in amino acids: CSVELTSGSVDNEQFF. CDR3 nucleotide sequence: TGCAGCGTTGAGTTGACTAGCGGATCTGTCGACAATGAGCAGTTCTTC.

The gene calls are TRBV4-1 and TRBJ2-1; TRBD2 matches at 7 bases. From germline, CDR1 is MGHRA and CDR2 YSYEKL. The CDR3 runs to 16 residues. Losses at the gene ends were 0 bases for V and 5 bases for J; bases not matched to a gene: 7. The CDR3 region is CASSQDLPSGNNEQFF. DNA for the CDR3: TGCGCCAGCAGCCAAGATTTGCCTAGCGGAAACAATGAGCAGTTCTTC.

This rearrangement joins TRBV29-1 to TRBJ2-7, with D unresolved. V dropped 4 bases and J dropped 2 bases, with 15 bases sitting between them. The CDR3 spans 14 residues. CDR1 and CDR2 from the germline V gene are SQVTM and ANQGSEA. This CDR3 reads CSVVLGLNPYEQYF. The CDR3 nucleotides are TGCAGCGTTGTATTGGGGTTGAACCCCTACGAGCAGTACTTC.

The rearrangement uses TRBV28 and TRBJ1-1; no definite D call. Germline CDR1 MDHEN, CDR2 SYDVKM. V was cut by 3 bases and J by 8 bases, with 22 bases left in between. The CDR3 spans 16 residues. The CDR3: CASSFSLDGDKVEAFF. CDR3 nucleotides: TGTGCCAGCAGTTTCTCCTTAGACGGCGATAAGGTGGAAGCTTTCTTT.

CDR3 bases: TGTGCCTCATTACACGCAACCACTGAAGCTTTCTTT. It codes for CASLHATTEAFF. The J gene is TRBJ1-1, the V gene TRBV30; no clear D gene. Germline V gene sequence: CDR1 GTSNPN, CDR2 SVGIG (reference sequence). The CDR3 contains 12 residues. Trimming removed 7 bases from V and 4 bases from J, with 13 bases in between.

V is TRBV7-6 and J is TRBJ2-1; D is undetermined. Looked up from germline, CDR1 is SGHVS and CDR2 is FNYEAQ. V dropped 1 base and J dropped 4 bases, with 8 bases sitting between them. The length of the CDR3 is 14 residues. CDR3 DNA sequence: TGTGCCAGCAGCTTAGTCGACGGATACAATGAGCAGTTCTTC. This codes for CASSLVDGYNEQFF.

This clone has only a few counts. V usage is TRBV14 and J usage is TRBJ2-7, with 11 bases matching TRBD2. V dropped 1 base and J dropped 1; count of bases not matched to a gene: 6. There are 17 residues in the CDR3. Germline V gene data show CDR1 as SGHDN and CDR2 as FVKESK. The DNA of the CDR3 is TGTGCCAGCAGCCAAGGACTAGCGGGACTTCTGTCCTACGAGCAGTACTTC. Protein: CASSQGLAGLLSYEQYF.

Here the CDR3 reads CASSLVETGGDGYTF. The DNA for the CDR3 is TGTGCCAGCAGCTTGGTCGAGACAGGAGGAGATGGCTACACCTTC. The V and J genes are TRBV5-4 and TRBJ1-2; a weak D match, TRBD1 (6 bases). The length of the CDR3 is 15 residues. Trimming took 0 bases from V and 6 from J, leaving 15 bases between them. Per germline, CDR1 SGHNT and CDR2 YYREEE (reference sequence). The whole variable domain, remainder taken from reference TRBV5-4 and TRBJ1-2, is ETGVTQSPTHLIKTRGQQVTLRCSSQSGHNTVSWYQQALGQGPQFIFQYYREEENGRGNFPPRFSGLQFPNYSSELNVNALELDDSALYLCASSLVETGGDGYTFGSGTRLTVV.

The rearrangement uses TRBV11-2 and TRBJ2-2, with D possibly matching TRBD1 (5 bases). Germline V lookup: CDR1 SGHAT, CDR2 FQNNGV. V lost 1 base, J lost 5 bases, and 11 bases lay in between. CDR3 length: 15 residues. This chain's CDR3 is CASSLGGSLTGELFF. The DNA for the CDR3 is TGTGCCAGCAGCTTAGGGGGCAGTTTAACCGGGGAGCTGTTTTTT.

J is TRBJ2-4 and V is TRBV27; the D call may be TRBD1 or TRBD2 (5 bases each). Per the germline V gene, CDR1 is MNHEY and CDR2 is SMNVEV (reference sequence). Trimming left V 8 bases short and J 5 bases short, with 13 bases between. This CDR3 region has 13 residues. CDR3 amino acids: CASESLGENIQYF. In nucleotides, the CDR3 is TGTGCCAGCGAGAGTTTGGGGGAAAACATTCAGTACTTC.

This clone was detected only a few times. This rearrangement joins TRBV15 to TRBJ1-5; unclear D gene. Per the germline V gene, CDR1 is LNHNV and CDR2 is YYDKDF (reference sequence). With 5 bases removed from V and 0 bases from J, the gap between germline ends came to 8 bases. CDR3 length equals 14 residues. The CDR3: CATSDSGSNQPQHF. CDR3 DNA sequence: TGTGCCACCAGCGACTCCGGTAGCAATCAGCCCCAGCATTTT.

The V and J genes are TRBV29-1 and TRBJ1-2; possible D gene TRBD1, 5 bases. CDR1 is SQVTM and CDR2 is ANQGSEA in the germline V gene. This CDR3 contains 12 residues. V lost 7 bases and J lost 4, with 13 bases in between. CDR3: CSAKTALYGYTF. The CDR3 region has the DNA TGCAGCGCTAAGACAGCGCTCTATGGCTACACCTTC.

This chain links TRBV30 with TRBJ2-1; D may be TRBD1 or TRBD2 (5 bases each). Germline V gene data show CDR1 as GTSNPN and CDR2 as SVGIG (reference sequence). The CDR3 totals 13 residues. The V and J ends lost 1 base and 9 bases respectively, with 13 bases between them. CDR3 residues: CAWSGDGVVEQFF. As DNA, the CDR3 is TGTGCCTGGAGTGGGGACGGCGTAGTTGAGCAGTTCTTC. The full variable domain, in which reference TRBV30 and TRBJ2-1 provide the parts outside the CDR3, is SQTIHQWPATLVQPVGSPLSLECTVEGTSNPNLYWYRQAAGRGLQLLFYSVGIGQISSEVPQNLSASRPQDRQFILSSKKLLLSDSGFYLCAWSGDGVVEQFFGPGTRLTVL.

This clone was seen just once. V usage is TRBV29-1 and J usage is TRBJ2-1; 10 bases align to TRBD2. The CDR3 has 16 amino acids. V was clipped by 4 bases and J by 8 bases; unmatched bases: 14. Germline CDR1 is SQVTM and CDR2 is ANQGSEA. CDR3 sequence (DNA): TGCAGCGTTGTTGGTCTTGAGGCTAGCGGGAGCCATGAGCAGTTCTTC. Encoded protein: CSVVGLEASGSHEQFF.

The sample holds a few counts of this clone. The gene calls are TRBV5-1 and TRBJ2-7; TRBD2 might be the D (6 bases). This CDR3 has 13 residues. The V and J ends lost 3 bases and 6 bases respectively, with 13 bases between them. Germline CDR1 SGHRS, CDR2 YFSETQ. The CDR3, as DNA: TGCGCCAGCAGCTCTGGGACCGGGGGCGAGCAGTACTTC. It yields the protein CASSSGTGGEQYF.

This clone turned up a few times. The same CDR3 can be traced to other DNA sequences in this sample. The gene calls are TRBV29-1 and TRBJ2-1; the match to TRBD2 covers 10 bases. The CDR3 totals 14 residues. Trimming at V came to 2 bases and at J to 2 bases, leaving 0 bases not matched to a gene. Germline V gene lookup returns CDR1 SQVTM and CDR2 ANQGSEA. The CDR3 loop is CSVESGRAYNEQFF. The CDR3 nucleotides are TGCAGCGTTGAAAGCGGGAGGGCCTACAATGAGCAGTTCTTC.

The gene calls are TRBV7-9 and TRBJ2-3; 10 bases line up with TRBD1. Germline CDR1 and CDR2: SEHNR and FQNEAQ (reference sequence). Trimming took 5 bases from V and 5 from J; bases not matched to a gene: 13. The CDR3 loop spans 17 amino acids. This chain's CDR3 is CASSNLGTGEWIDTQYF. The CDR3 region has the DNA TGTGCCAGCAGCAATCTCGGGACAGGGGAGTGGATAGATACGCAGTATTTT.

The chain has TRBV12-5 and TRBJ2-1; 7 nucleotides line up with TRBD1. J lost 2 bases, V lost 6 bases, and 7 bases had no gene match. The CDR3 extends over 15 amino acids. Germline CDR1 and CDR2: LGHNT and FRNRAP. The CDR3 sequence is CASGLTGAPYNEQFF. The CDR3 DNA reads as TGTGCTAGTGGACTAACAGGGGCTCCCTACAATGAGCAGTTCTTC.

The chain employs TRBV4-1 and TRBJ2-5; TRBD2 agrees at 12 bases. CDR3 length: 17 residues. Germline CDR1 and CDR2: MGHRA and YSYEKL. V gave up 3 bases and J gave up 5 bases; unmatched junction bases: 10. The CDR3 loop is CASSHELAGGVGETQYF. The CDR3 DNA reads as TGCGCCAGCAGCCATGAACTAGCGGGAGGCGTAGGGGAGACCCAGTACTTC.

The J gene is TRBJ1-1, the V gene TRBV5-1, with TRBD1 as a possible D gene (5 bases). This CDR3 is 13 amino acids long. Germline values: CDR1 SGHRS, CDR2 YFSETQ. Trimming took off 3 bases at V and 4 bases at J, with 10 bases between the two ends. The CDR3 is CASSSVTATEAFF. As DNA, the CDR3 is TGCGCCAGCAGCTCGGTGACAGCCACTGAAGCTTTCTTT.

This clone was observed a handful of times. The chain joins TRBV29-1 to TRBJ2-3; tentatively, D is TRBD1 or TRBD2 (7 bases each). The germline V gene encodes CDR1 SQVTM and CDR2 ANQGSEA. The ends were cut back, 6 bases at V and 6 bases at J, with 13 bases in the middle. The CDR3 runs 12 residues. The CDR3 protein is CSVWQGGDTQYF. CDR3 nucleotide sequence: TGCAGCGTCTGGCAGGGGGGGGATACGCAGTATTTT.